The following is a T cell receptor beta chain sequence with its context. The CDR3 is 15 amino acids. Germline-derived CDR1 and CDR2 are SGDLS and YYNGEE. Trimming removed 5 bases at V and 3 bases at J, with 17 bases between. What was amplified from RNA transcripts were TCR beta CDR3 regions. First-round RT-PCR of the TCR CDR3 relied on the HTBI primer set. TCRdb reprocessed the multiplex PCR reads via MiXCR and lists one record per CDR3 protein. This table has 600,000 or so distinct CDR3 sequences, over 12% appearing once. This sample was included in a study of T cells in Graves' hyperthyroidism and ophthalmopathy.

This clonotype was obtained from a woman aged 18-30 years with Graves' ophthalmopathy. Sequencing input: blood. The V and J genes are TRBV9 and TRBJ1-2, with D maybe TRBD1 (5 bases). The chain's CDR3 is CASSLHLGDDYGYTF. CDR3 in DNA: TGTGCCAGCAGTTTACACCTCGGGGACGACTATGGCTACACCTTC.